These 13 T cell receptor beta chains were sequenced from one sample in a study of T-cell reconstitution after alpha-beta-depleted transplantation in children. It was with unique molecular identifiers that the TCRbeta library was prepared. TCRdb used MiXCR to reprocess the PCR reads, holding one entry per CDR3 protein. Among some 70,000 distinct CDR3 sequences, just under 5% were seen once, and the ten largest hold about 20%. The sequencing used PBMCs, mostly from graft donor cells, collected 180 days after TCRalphabeta/CD19-depleted stem cell transplant. The receptors shown here come from a boy under two years old who had a stem cell transplant for acute myeloid leukemia, so the T cells may come from the graft donor.

This clonotype was detected ten times or more. The J gene is TRBJ2-1, the V gene TRBV7-2; tentatively, D is TRBD2 (6 bases). Germline V gives CDR1 SGHTA, CDR2 FQGNSA. The V end lost 5 bases, the J end lost 5 bases, and 13 bases lay between the germline ends. There are 14 residues in the CDR3. The CDR3 DNA follows: TGTGCCAGCAGCCCGAGCGGGCCTAACAATGAGCAGTTCTTC. It yields the protein CASSPSGPNNEQFF.

The table lists this clonotype with many counts. This chain's CDR3 is CASSSVGLAGVQETQYF. CDR3 DNA: TGTGCCAGCAGCTCAGTCGGGCTAGCGGGGGTCCAAGAGACCCAGTACTTC. V usage is TRBV7-6 and J usage is TRBJ2-5, with 10 nucleotides matching TRBD2. From germline, CDR1 is SGHVS and CDR2 FNYEAQ. This CDR3 comprises 17 residues. V gave up 4 bases and J gave up 1 base; unmatched junction bases: 9.

This clonotype came up many times. The V call is TRBV6-2 or TRBV6-3, the J call TRBJ2-1; 9 positions match TRBD1. V lost 5 bases and J lost 4; bases outside the gene matches: 6. Per the germline V gene, CDR1 is MNHEY and CDR2 is SVGEGT. CDR3 size: 15 residues. The CDR3 DNA follows: TGTGCCAGCAGTCTCGCCGGGACAGGGTACAATGAGCAGTTCTTC. Its translation is CASSLAGTGYNEQFF.

This clonotype appeared many times. The genes are TRBV7-8 and TRBJ1-2, with 10 bases fitting TRBD1. This CDR3 is built from 15 residues. Losses at the gene ends were 5 bases for V and 2 bases for J; bases not matched to a gene: 5. Per germline, CDR1 SGHVS and CDR2 FQNEAQ. CDR3 in amino acids: CASSPGDRGNYGYTF. For the CDR3, the DNA is TGTGCCAGCAGCCCCGGGGACAGGGGAAACTATGGCTACACCTTC.

This clonotype was seen repeatedly, ten times or more. This chain joins TRBV19 and TRBJ2-2; 8 nucleotides match TRBD2. Germline CDR1 is LNHDA and CDR2 is SQIVND (reference sequence). V was pared by 3 bases and J by 7 bases, with 4 bases of the junction left unmatched. CDR3 length equals 14 residues. The chain's CDR3 is CASSIVAGIGELFF. As DNA, the CDR3 is TGTGCCAGTAGTATTGTAGCGGGGATCGGGGAGCTGTTTTTT.

V gene TRBV19 combines with J gene TRBJ1-2, with D hard to call. Trimming shortened V by 9 bases and J by 3 bases, and 5 bases separated the two germline ends. The CDR3 has 10 amino acids. Germline V gene sequence: CDR1 LNHDA, CDR2 SQIVND (reference sequence). The DNA for the CDR3 is TGTGCCAGCCGGCACTATGGCTACACCTTC. Its translation: CASRHYGYTF.

This clonotype was recorded at least ten times. This rearrangement joins TRBV11-2 to TRBJ2-3; 14 positions match TRBD2. V shed 5 bases, J shed 4 bases, and the junction held 8 bases outside the gene matches. This CDR3 is 17 amino acids long. Germline-derived CDR1 and CDR2 are SGHAT and FQNNGV. CDR3 protein: CASSLRLAGGPADTQYF. DNA for the CDR3: TGTGCCAGCAGCCTCAGACTAGCGGGGGGGCCAGCAGATACGCAGTATTTT.

This clonotype has a count of ten or more. This chain joins TRBV15 and TRBJ1-4; D is ambiguous. The CDR3 runs to 17 residues. The V gene's germline CDR1 is LNHNV and CDR2 YYDKDF (reference sequence). Trimming left V 0 bases short and J 8 bases short, with 19 bases between. The CDR3 reads CATSRDQGGSVGEKLFF. The CDR3 DNA sequence: TGTGCCACCAGCAGAGATCAAGGAGGGTCCGTGGGCGAAAAACTGTTTTTT.

In this sample, this clonotype turned up many times. The chain carries TRBV5-4 and TRBJ2-1, with D unclear. Germline assignment: CDR1 SGHNT and CDR2 YYREEE (reference sequence). This CDR3 spans 12 amino acids. Trimming removed 2 bases at V and 8 bases at J, with 8 bases between. CDR3 DNA sequence: TGTGCCAGCAGCTTCGACCGGCATGAGCAGTTCTTC. This codes for CASSFDRHEQFF.

This clonotype has a count of ten or more. J is TRBJ1-2 and V is TRBV28; 9 bases map to TRBD1. This CDR3 is built from 14 residues. The J segment lost 6 bases and the V segment lost 7 bases, leaving 9 bases of the junction unmatched. Germline V lookup: CDR1 MDHEN, CDR2 SYDVKM. Written as DNA, the CDR3 is TGTGCCAGCATGGCCGGGACAGGGTTAAATGGCTACACCTTC. Protein: CASMAGTGLNGYTF.

There are many counts of this clonotype. This rearrangement joins TRBV5-1 to TRBJ2-3, with D possibly TRBD2 on 6 matching bases. V lost 2 bases and J 2 bases, leaving 9 bases between the germline ends. Germline V gene sequence: CDR1 SGHRS, CDR2 YFSETQ. The CDR3 runs to 14 residues. The CDR3, as DNA: TGCGCCAGCAGCTTCGGGGACTTCACAGATACGCAGTATTTT. Its translation is CASSFGDFTDTQYF.

In its sample, this clonotype was seen many times. The gene calls are TRBV4-1 and TRBJ1-4; 8 bases fit TRBD1. Unmatched junction bases numbered 8, after V lost 5 bases and J lost 3 bases. Germline values: CDR1 MGHRA, CDR2 YSYEKL. This CDR3 region has 16 residues. CDR3 coding DNA: TGCGCCAGCAGCTCGGTGCCAGGGGGCCCTAATGAAAAACTGTTTTTT. Protein: CASSSVPGGPNEKLFF.

The chain uses TRBV7-7 and TRBJ2-3; TRBD2 aligns across 7 bases. The CDR3 is 15 residues long. The germline V gene encodes CDR1 SSHAT and CDR2 FNYEAQ (reference sequence). V shed 2 bases, J shed 7 bases, and the junction held 9 bases outside the gene matches. CDR3 amino acids: CASSLQAGPGNTQYF. CDR3 coding DNA: TGTGCCAGCAGCTTACAAGCGGGGCCAGGGAATACGCAGTATTTT.